One and the same sample provided the 15 T cell receptor beta chains below, sequenced in a study of blood T cells in healthy people across ages. A J-beta primer mix and a sample-barcoded 5' primer were used in a second PCR of about 6 to 12 cycles. One entry per CDR3 protein, called by TCRdb with MiXCR from the 5' RACE reads. Counted here are approximately 1.5 million distinct CDR3 sequences, roughly 32% occurring once; the ten biggest clones make up approximately 10%. Sample: blood. The receptor source for this set is a woman aged 30 to 39 in good health.

The table lists this clonotype with a few counts. J is TRBJ2-1 and V is TRBV6-1, with TRBD1 identical over 8 bases. The junction had 5 bases not matched to a gene; V was cut back by 2 bases and J by 2 bases. The CDR3 consists of 16 residues. The germline V gene encodes CDR1 MNHNS and CDR2 SASEGT. CDR3 DNA sequence: TGTGCCAGCAGTGAATCGGACAGGGCCGCCTACAATGAGCAGTTCTTC. Encoded protein: CASSESDRAAYNEQFF.

The chain links TRBV27 to TRBJ2-3; D remains ambiguous. CDR1 and CDR2 from the germline V gene are MNHEY and SMNVEV (reference sequence). The length of the CDR3 is 16 residues. The V end was cut by 1 base, the J end by 2 bases, with 13 bases between. For the CDR3, the DNA is TGTGCCAGCAGTTTATTTTTTTTCCAGACCACAGATACGCAGTATTTT. Its protein is CASSLFFFQTTDTQYF.

The chain uses TRBV6-1 and TRBJ2-1; tentative D call: TRBD1 (5 bases). V was cut by 2 bases and J by 7 bases, with 9 bases left in between. Germline V gene data show CDR1 as MNHNS and CDR2 as SASEGT. CDR3 length: 13 residues. The CDR3 DNA sequence: TGTGCCAGCAGTGAAATTGACAGAAATGAGCAGTTCTTC. It translates to CASSEIDRNEQFF.

This clonotype was counted a few times. A read error may produce the germline difference seen at one junction end. The genes are TRBV6-1 and TRBJ1-1; 9 positions agree with TRBD1. This CDR3 has 17 amino acids. Looked up from germline, CDR1 is MNHNS and CDR2 is SASEGT. The CDR3 DNA reads as TGCGCCAGCATCCGGATGGGGACAGGGACTCTAAGGACTGAAGCTTTCTTT. This codes for CASIRMGTGTLRTEAFF.

The J gene is TRBJ1-2, the V gene TRBV7-2, with a tentative D call TRBD1 (5 bases). The V end lost 5 bases, the J end lost 2 bases, and 12 bases lay between the germline ends. The CDR3 has 14 residues. CDR1 and CDR2 from the germline V gene are SGHTA and FQGNSA. The CDR3 nucleotides are TGTGCCAGCAGCCGCGCGACAGAGAACTATGGCTACACCTTC. Protein sequence: CASSRATENYGYTF.

This clonotype has only a few counts. V is TRBV5-1 and J is TRBJ2-7; TRBD2 is a possible D gene (6 bases). Germline V lookup: CDR1 SGHRS, CDR2 YFSETQ. Trimming took off 0 bases at V and 3 bases at J, with 10 bases between the two ends. The CDR3 is 14 amino acids. CDR3 DNA: TGCGCCAGCAGCTTGGTAGCGGCAAACTACGAGCAGTACTTC. Amino acid sequence: CASSLVAANYEQYF.

This clonotype was seen more than once but under ten times. The chain uses TRBV28 and TRBJ2-1; no reliable D call. Germline assignment: CDR1 MDHEN and CDR2 SYDVKM. The CDR3 totals 15 residues. Trimming stripped 8 bases from V and 0 bases from J, with 14 bases between. The CDR3 spells CASASATSSYNEQFF. CDR3 in DNA: TGTGCCAGCGCCTCGGCCACGAGCTCCTACAATGAGCAGTTCTTC.

The chain has TRBV27 and TRBJ2-7, with no clear D. Looked up from germline, CDR1 is MNHEY and CDR2 is SMNVEV (reference sequence). The CDR3 length is 14 residues. The V gene lost 6 bases and the J gene lost 2 bases, with 14 bases spanning the gap. CDR3 coding DNA: TGTGCCAGCAGCCCAAGGACGGTTCCCTACGAGCAGTACTTC. It specifies CASSPRTVPYEQYF.

This clonotype was observed a few times. V usage is TRBV7-7 and J usage is TRBJ2-4; unclear D gene. CDR1 is SSHAT and CDR2 is FNYEAQ in the germline V gene (reference sequence). This CDR3 is built from 15 residues. Trimming took off 3 bases at V and 4 bases at J, with 13 bases between the two ends. The CDR3 here is CASSFFTSLKNIQYF. In DNA, the CDR3 is TGTGCCAGCAGCTTTTTTACAAGCCTAAAAAACATTCAGTACTTC.

This clonotype was detected a few times. The genes are TRBV5-4 and TRBJ2-3; possibly TRBD1 or TRBD2 for D (6 bases each). The CDR3 sequence is 15 residues long. Germline-derived CDR1 and CDR2 are SGHNT and YYREEE (reference sequence). The ends were cut back, 4 bases at V and 6 bases at J, with 18 bases in the middle. In DNA, the CDR3 is TGTGCCAGCAGCCTCTCGGTGAGGGGGGCCGATACGCAGTATTTT. This codes for CASSLSVRGADTQYF.

This clonotype showed up many times. The chain links TRBV4-1 to TRBJ2-3; TRBD1 might be the D (6 bases). The germline V gene encodes CDR1 MGHRA and CDR2 YSYEKL. The CDR3 is 15 residues long. Trimming pared 0 bases from V and 0 bases from J, leaving 7 bases between. CDR3 DNA: TGCGCCAGCAGCCAAGATGGACAGAGCACAGATACGCAGTATTTT. Translating it yields CASSQDGQSTDTQYF.

Only a few counts were recorded for this clonotype. The chain employs TRBV9 and TRBJ2-1; D gene ambiguous. This CDR3 comprises 17 residues. Trimming removed 4 bases at V and 7 bases at J, with 24 bases between. Germline V gene data show CDR1 as SGDLS and CDR2 as YYNGEE. CDR3 in amino acids: CASSPARTGFTSNEQFF. The CDR3 nucleotides are TGTGCCAGCAGCCCAGCCCGGACGGGCTTCACCAGTAATGAGCAGTTCTTC.

The sample holds one count of this clonotype. The V gene is TRBV5-8, the J gene TRBJ2-3; 9 bases match TRBD1. The germline V gene encodes CDR1 SGHTS and CDR2 YDEGEE. The CDR3 runs 15 residues. The V gene end was trimmed by 0 bases and the J gene end by 5 bases; junction bases not matched to a gene: 4. The CDR3 spells CASSLDRGRRDTQYF. The CDR3, as DNA: TGTGCCAGCAGCTTGGACAGGGGGCGAAGAGATACGCAGTATTTT.

The V gene is TRBV12-3 or TRBV12-4, the J gene TRBJ2-1; maybe TRBD2 (6 bases). This CDR3 contains 17 residues. With 6 bases removed from V and 0 bases from J, the gap between germline ends came to 18 bases. This CDR3 reads CASSLGVGGSSYNEQFF. CDR3 nucleotide sequence: TGTGCCAGCAGCCTGGGGGTTGGGGGGAGCTCCTACAATGAGCAGTTCTTC.

This clonotype occurred a few times. This chain joins TRBV28 and TRBJ1-5; D is uncertain. The CDR3 runs to 15 residues. V dropped 8 bases and J dropped 4 bases, with 18 bases sitting between them. CDR1 is MDHEN and CDR2 is SYDVKM in the germline V gene. This CDR3 reads CASGSRASINQPQHF. CDR3 bases: TGTGCCAGCGGGTCCCGGGCCAGCATTAATCAGCCCCAGCATTTT.